The present T cell receptor (beta chain) was sequenced within a study of cytomegalovirus exposure and HLA in healthy donors. Across the whole study: A later analysis reported the 120 or so validation repertoires used the same platform as the roughly 700 first-cohort repertoires. Whole-study results and caveats: Researchers reported that a few CMV-associated chains were confirmed in vitro as CMV antigen-specific. The authors enumerated 180 or so TCR beta chains as linked to cytomegalovirus.

Comment on this clone: Its antigen is still unknown.

Between the trimmed V and J ends, which lost 4 bases and 1 base, there was a span of 12 bases. The CDR3 runs to 15 residues. Germline loops: CDR1 SGDLS, CDR2 YYNGEE. Profiled with immunoSEQ multiplex PCR; TCRdb holds only in-frame clones, not every one. Counted here are approximately 160,000 clones, roughly 84% occurring once; the ten biggest clones make up roughly a tenth. The V and J genes are TRBV9 and TRBJ1-3; D is perhaps TRBD1 (6 bases). The receptor comes from a man aged 30 to 39 in good health and CMV-seropositive. The source material was PBMCs. The CDR3 nucleotides are TGTGCCAGCAGCCCCCGCGGACAGTCTGGAAACACCATATATTTT. Protein sequence: CASSPRGQSGNTIYF. The full variable domain, in which reference TRBV9 and TRBJ1-3 provide the parts outside the CDR3, is DSGVTQTPKHLITATGQRVTLRCSPRSGDLSVYWYQQSLDQGLQFLIQYYNGEERAKGNILERFSAQQFPDLHSELNLSSLELGDSALYFCASSPRGQSGNTIYFGEGSWLTVV.